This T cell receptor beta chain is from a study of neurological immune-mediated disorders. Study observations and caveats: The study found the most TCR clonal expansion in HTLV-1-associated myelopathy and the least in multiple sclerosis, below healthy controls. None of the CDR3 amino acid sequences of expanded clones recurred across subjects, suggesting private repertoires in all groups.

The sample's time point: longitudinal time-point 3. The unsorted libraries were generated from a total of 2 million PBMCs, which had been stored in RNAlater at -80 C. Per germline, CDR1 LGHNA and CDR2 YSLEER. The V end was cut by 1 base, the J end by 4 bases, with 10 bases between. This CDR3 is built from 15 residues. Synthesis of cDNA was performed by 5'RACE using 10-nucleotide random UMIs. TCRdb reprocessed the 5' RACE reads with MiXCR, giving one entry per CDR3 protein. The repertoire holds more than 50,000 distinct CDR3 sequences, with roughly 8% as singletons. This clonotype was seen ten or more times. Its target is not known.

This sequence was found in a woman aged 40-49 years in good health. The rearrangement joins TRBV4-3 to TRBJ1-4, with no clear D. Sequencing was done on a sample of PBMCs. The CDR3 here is CASSQVRHFNEKLFF. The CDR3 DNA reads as TGCGCCAGCAGCCAAGTTCGACATTTTAATGAAAAACTGTTTTTT.